A selection of T cell receptor beta chains follows, all from one sample in a study of cytomegalovirus exposure and HLA in healthy donors. Data came from immunoSEQ multiplex PCR; TCRdb stores just in-frame clones and leaves some out. Altogether about 130,000 clones are present, roughly 89% being singletons, with the ten largest covering approximately 9.2%. Material: PBMCs. Receptors originate from a woman in her late teens or twenties in good health and CMV-seropositive. CDR3s include the opening cysteine and the closing phenylalanine or tryptophan. The D gene is left open where the match is weak. Size tells how often a clone was seen (once, few, many) or the class of an expanded clone, and some rows leave it out.

d_call: TRBD2; j_call: TRBJ2-3; clone_size: .; v_call: TRBV9; cdr3_nt: TGTGCCAGCAGCGTAGGGGAGGGACTAGCGGGGGGCACAGATACGCAGTATTTT; cdr3_aa: CASSVGEGLAGGTDTQYF
d_call: TRBD1; j_call: TRBJ2-2; clone_size: .; v_call: TRBV10-3; cdr3_nt: TGTGCCATCAGTGAGACAGGGGGCGCGAACACCGGGGAGCTGTTTTTT; cdr3_aa: CAISETGGANTGELFF
d_call: .; j_call: TRBJ1-3; clone_size: .; v_call: TRBV11-3; cdr3_nt: TGTGCCAGCAGCCCTGGAGGGGGAAACACCATATATTTT; cdr3_aa: CASSPGGGNTIYF
d_call: TRBD1; j_call: TRBJ2-7; clone_size: .; v_call: TRBV15; cdr3_nt: TGTGCCACCAGCAGAGACAGGGGGCGCGAGCAGTACTTC; cdr3_aa: CATSRDRGREQYF
d_call: .; j_call: TRBJ1-1; clone_size: .; v_call: TRBV4-2; cdr3_nt: TGTGCCAGCAGCCAAGTGAATCGAGATTTGAACACTGAAGCTTTCTTT; cdr3_aa: CASSQVNRDLNTEAFF
d_call: .; j_call: TRBJ2-6; clone_size: .; v_call: TRBV4-3; cdr3_nt: TGCGCCAGCAGCCAAGAACCGTCAGGGCCCTCTGGGGCCAACGTCCTGACTTTC; cdr3_aa: CASSQEPSGPSGANVLTF
d_call: .; j_call: TRBJ1-1; clone_size: .; v_call: TRBV7-2; cdr3_nt: TGTGCCAGCAGCTTTCAGGGATCCATCGCGGGGGAATTGACTTTCTTT; cdr3_aa: CASSFQGSIAGELTFF
d_call: .; j_call: TRBJ1-3; clone_size: once; v_call: TRBV18; cdr3_nt: TGTGCCAGCTCACCCAATTCAGGCTCTGGAAACACCATATATTTT; cdr3_aa: CASSPNSGSGNTIYF
d_call: .; j_call: TRBJ2-3; clone_size: .; v_call: TRBV5-5; cdr3_nt: TGTGCCAGCAGCGGCCTAGCGAGTACAGATACGCAGTATTTT; cdr3_aa: CASSGLASTDTQYF
d_call: TRBD2; j_call: TRBJ2-7; clone_size: .; v_call: TRBV5-1; cdr3_nt: TGCGCCAGCAGCTTGGCCCCCCCGGGACTAGCGGAGGTCTCCTACGAGCAGTACTTC; cdr3_aa: CASSLAPPGLAEVSYEQYF
d_call: .; j_call: TRBJ1-1; clone_size: .; v_call: TRBV5-1; cdr3_nt: TGCGCCAGCAGCTTGATGTTCATGAACACTGAAGCTTTCTTT; cdr3_aa: CASSLMFMNTEAFF
d_call: .; j_call: TRBJ1-5; clone_size: .; v_call: TRBV7-9; cdr3_nt: TGTGCCAGCAGCTTCGCGGGAAGCAATCAGCCCCAGCATTTT; cdr3_aa: CASSFAGSNQPQHF
d_call: TRBD2; j_call: TRBJ2-5; clone_size: .; v_call: TRBV6-1; cdr3_nt: TGTGCCAGCAGTGGACTAGCGGGGGGGCCGGAGACCCAGTACTTC; cdr3_aa: CASSGLAGGPETQYF
d_call: .; j_call: TRBJ1-2; clone_size: few; v_call: TRBV20-1; cdr3_nt: TGCAGTGCTAGACCCCAGGGTACCTACACCTTC; cdr3_aa: CSARPQGTYTF
d_call: TRBD1; j_call: TRBJ2-5; clone_size: .; v_call: TRBV7-9; cdr3_nt: TGTGCCAGCAGCTTAGGGACAGGGGCAGAGACCCAGTACTTC; cdr3_aa: CASSLGTGAETQYF
d_call: .; j_call: TRBJ1-5; clone_size: .; v_call: TRBV6-1; cdr3_nt: TGTGCCAGCAGTGAATTTATATATCCTCGTTTCGAGGGAGTGGTGAATCAGCCCCAGCATTTT; cdr3_aa: CASSEFIYPRFEGVVNQPQHF
d_call: TRBD2; j_call: TRBJ2-5; clone_size: .; v_call: TRBV7-2; cdr3_nt: TGTGCCAGCAGGGGGGGGTACCAAGAGACCCAGTACTTC; cdr3_aa: CASRGGYQETQYF
d_call: .; j_call: TRBJ2-6; clone_size: once; v_call: TRBV5-1; cdr3_nt: TGCGCCAGCAGCTTACAGGGAGCTGGGGCCAACGTCCTGACTTTC; cdr3_aa: CASSLQGAGANVLTF
d_call: TRBD2; j_call: TRBJ2-3; clone_size: .; v_call: TRBV10-3; cdr3_nt: TGTGCCATCATGGAGCCGAGCGGGGTAAGGTCAGATACGCAGTATTTT; cdr3_aa: CAIMEPSGVRSDTQYF
d_call: .; j_call: TRBJ2-5; clone_size: few; v_call: TRBV5-6; cdr3_nt: TGTGCCAGCAGCTTTGGCGAGACCCAGTACTTC; cdr3_aa: CASSFGETQYF
d_call: TRBD2; j_call: TRBJ2-7; clone_size: .; v_call: TRBV5-4; cdr3_nt: TGTGCCAGCAGCTTGCCGGGGGGGCCCAACGAGCAGTACTTC; cdr3_aa: CASSLPGGPNEQYF
d_call: .; j_call: TRBJ1-2; clone_size: .; v_call: TRBV13; cdr3_nt: TGTGCCAGCAGCCCTCGTACTGTCCCTGTTGTATGGGGCTACACCTTC; cdr3_aa: CASSPRTVPVVWGYTF
d_call: .; j_call: TRBJ2-1; clone_size: once; v_call: TRBV2; cdr3_nt: TGTGCCAGCAGTGACGTCGGGGGAGCCTACAATGAGCAGTTCTTC; cdr3_aa: CASSDVGGAYNEQFF
d_call: TRBD1; j_call: TRBJ2-7; clone_size: .; v_call: TRBV29-1; cdr3_nt: TGCAGCGTTCTGACAGGGGGCAGGGCCTACGAGCAGTACTTC; cdr3_aa: CSVLTGGRAYEQYF
d_call: .; j_call: TRBJ2-5; clone_size: .; v_call: TRBV5-1; cdr3_nt: TGCGCCAGCAGCTTGGTAGTCGGTGAGACCCAGTACTTC; cdr3_aa: CASSLVVGETQYF
d_call: .; j_call: TRBJ2-7; clone_size: .; v_call: TRBV5-1; cdr3_nt: TGCGCCAGCAGCTTGGGCAGTGGAGCATTGAGGTACGAGCAGTACTTC; cdr3_aa: CASSLGSGALRYEQYF
d_call: .; j_call: TRBJ1-2; clone_size: .; v_call: TRBV5-1; cdr3_nt: TGCGCCAGCAGCCCCCTAGGGGAAATGGGAGGAACCTTC; cdr3_aa: CASSPLGEMGGTF
d_call: TRBD1; j_call: TRBJ1-1; clone_size: once; v_call: TRBV11-2; cdr3_nt: TGTGCCAGCAGCCGTGACAGGGGACAGAACACTGAAGCTTTCTTT; cdr3_aa: CASSRDRGQNTEAFF
d_call: .; j_call: TRBJ2-7; clone_size: .; v_call: TRBV5-1; cdr3_nt: TGCGCCAGCAGCTTGGGACATCGACAGGTCCTCTCCTACGAGCAGTACTTC; cdr3_aa: CASSLGHRQVLSYEQYF
d_call: .; j_call: TRBJ1-2; clone_size: few; v_call: TRBV6-5; cdr3_nt: TGTGCCAGCAGCAACCTGGGGGGGATGGGGATGTACACCTTC; cdr3_aa: CASSNLGGMGMYTF
d_call: .; j_call: TRBJ2-1; clone_size: once; v_call: TRBV5-1; cdr3_nt: TGCGCCAGCAGCTTGGCGGGGGAGAAATACAATGAGCAGTTCTTC; cdr3_aa: CASSLAGEKYNEQFF
d_call: .; j_call: TRBJ2-7; clone_size: .; v_call: TRBV12-2; cdr3_nt: TGTGCAAGTCGCTCGCAGACAGGGCGCTGCTACGAGCAGTACTTC; cdr3_aa: CASRSQTGRCYEQYF
d_call: TRBD1; j_call: TRBJ1-3; clone_size: .; v_call: TRBV6-5; cdr3_nt: TGTGCCAGCAGTTTAGGGACAGGGGAAACTGGAAACACCATATATTTT; cdr3_aa: CASSLGTGETGNTIYF
d_call: TRBD1; j_call: TRBJ1-1; clone_size: .; v_call: TRBV4-3; cdr3_nt: TGCGCCAGCAGCGGGTGGGGTAAGACAGGGGAGGAAACTTTCTTT; cdr3_aa: CASSGWGKTGEETFF
d_call: .; j_call: TRBJ1-5; clone_size: few; v_call: TRBV28; cdr3_nt: TGTGCCAGCAGTTTCGGCAGGGCTCAGCCCCAGCATTTT; cdr3_aa: CASSFGRAQPQHF
d_call: .; j_call: TRBJ1-1; clone_size: .; v_call: TRBV10-3; cdr3_nt: TGTGCCATCAGTGAGTCGGCCTCCGACAGGAAGGCTTTCTTT; cdr3_aa: CAISESASDRKAFF
d_call: .; j_call: TRBJ2-2; clone_size: .; v_call: TRBV2; cdr3_nt: TGTGCCAGCAGTTGGCTGGACACCGGGGAGCTGTTTTTT; cdr3_aa: CASSWLDTGELFF
d_call: TRBD2; j_call: TRBJ2-3; clone_size: .; v_call: TRBV2; cdr3_nt: TGTGCCAGCAGTGCGCTAACGGGAGGGCCTGGGGGCACAGATACGCAGTATTTT; cdr3_aa: CASSALTGGPGGTDTQYF